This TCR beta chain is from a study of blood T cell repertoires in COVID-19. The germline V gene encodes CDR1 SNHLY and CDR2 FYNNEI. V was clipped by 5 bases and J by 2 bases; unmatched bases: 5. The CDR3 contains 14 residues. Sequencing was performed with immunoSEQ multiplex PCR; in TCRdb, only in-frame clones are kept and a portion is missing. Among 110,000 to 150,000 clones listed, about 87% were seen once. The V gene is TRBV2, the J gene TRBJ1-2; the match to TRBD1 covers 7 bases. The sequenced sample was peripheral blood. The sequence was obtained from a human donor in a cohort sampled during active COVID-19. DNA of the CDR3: TGTGCCAGCAGTCGAGGGGGCCGCAACTATGGCTACACCTTC. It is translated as CASSRGGRNYGYTF.